The TCR beta chain under discussion was sequenced for a study of glioma-infiltrating T cells after dendritic cell vaccination. Across the whole study: Patients received three intradermal dendritic cell vaccine injections at biweekly intervals.

The PCR used 60 V beta and 13 J beta primers. Produced via immunoSEQ multiplex PCR; TCRdb's table is partial and in-frame only. This table has just under 100,000 clones, 65% to 85% appearing once. Time point of the sample: after dendritic cell vaccination, including at tumor progression/relapse. Before vaccination, two weeks after the third vaccination, and at progression, PBMC were collected. Losses at the gene ends were 4 bases for V and 3 bases for J; bases not matched to a gene: 7. The CDR3 runs to 14 residues. Germline V gene sequence: CDR1 SGHRS, CDR2 YFSETQ. The chain uses TRBV5-1 and TRBJ2-7; 7 bases fit TRBD2. Here the sequenced sample was blood, taken after dendritic cell vaccination. The TCR comes from a human donor with glioblastoma. CDR3 loop: CASSPGEGGYEQYF. DNA for the CDR3: TGCGCCAGCAGCCCTGGGGAGGGCGGCTACGAGCAGTACTTC.